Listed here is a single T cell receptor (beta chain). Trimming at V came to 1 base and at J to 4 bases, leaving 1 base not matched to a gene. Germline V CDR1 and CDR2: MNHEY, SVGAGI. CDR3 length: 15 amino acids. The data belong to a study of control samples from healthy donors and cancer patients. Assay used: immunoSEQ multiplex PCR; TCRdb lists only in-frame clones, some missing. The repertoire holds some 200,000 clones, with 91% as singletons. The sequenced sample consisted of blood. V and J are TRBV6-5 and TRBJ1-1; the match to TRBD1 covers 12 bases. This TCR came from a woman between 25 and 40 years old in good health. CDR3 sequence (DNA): TGTGCCAGCAGTTACTGGGGACAGGGGGCCACTGAAGCTTTCTTT. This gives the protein CASSYWGQGATEAFF.